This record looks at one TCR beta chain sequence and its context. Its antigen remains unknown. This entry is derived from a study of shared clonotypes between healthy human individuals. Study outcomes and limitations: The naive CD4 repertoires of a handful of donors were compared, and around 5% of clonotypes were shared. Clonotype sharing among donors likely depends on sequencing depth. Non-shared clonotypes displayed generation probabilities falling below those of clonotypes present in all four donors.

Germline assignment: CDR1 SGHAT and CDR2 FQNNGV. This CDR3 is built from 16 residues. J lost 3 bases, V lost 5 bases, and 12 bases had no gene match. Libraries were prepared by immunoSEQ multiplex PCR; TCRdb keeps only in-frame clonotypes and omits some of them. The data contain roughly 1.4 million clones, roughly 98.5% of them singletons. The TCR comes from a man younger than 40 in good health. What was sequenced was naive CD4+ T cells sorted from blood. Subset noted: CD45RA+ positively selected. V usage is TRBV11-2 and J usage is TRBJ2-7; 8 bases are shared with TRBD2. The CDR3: CASSDPGRLAGYEQYF. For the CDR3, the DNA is TGTGCCAGCAGCGACCCGGGCAGGCTAGCGGGCTACGAGCAGTACTTC.